Listed below are T cell receptor beta chains from one sample, sequenced in a study of OX40 agonist ivuxolimab in advanced cancers. The data were produced by immunoSEQ multiplex PCR, yet TCRdb's version contains in-frame clones alone and is incomplete. The table includes 25,000 to 40,000 clones, roughly 84% detected once. Material: CD4+ or CD8+ T cells sorted from blood, obtained in a trial of the OX40 agonist ivuxolimab. These receptors were taken from an adult with an advanced solid tumor such as melanoma, head and neck, liver or kidney cancer. The CDR3 runs from the conserved cysteine through the conserved F or W. A D gene is named only where the DNA matches it firmly. A clone size is listed for some rows: how often the clone was seen (once, few, many), or a class if it is expanded.

d_gene: .; len: 16; v_gene: TRBV6-1; abundance: .; j_gene: TRBJ1-5; CDR3nt: TGTGCCAGCAGTGAATTCGCCTTGGCGACCAATCAGCCCCAGCATTTT; CDR3aa: CASSEFALATNQPQHF
d_gene: .; len: 14; v_gene: TRBV5-1; abundance: .; j_gene: TRBJ2-1; CDR3nt: TGCGCCAGCAGCCCCTTTACGTCCTACAATGAGCAGTTCTTC; CDR3aa: CASSPFTSYNEQFF
d_gene: .; len: 15; v_gene: TRBV7-3; abundance: few; j_gene: TRBJ2-3; CDR3nt: TGTGCCAGCAGCTCGGAGGGCCCTAGCACAGATACGCAGTATTTT; CDR3aa: CASSSEGPSTDTQYF
d_gene: .; len: 13; v_gene: TRBV13; abundance: .; j_gene: TRBJ2-3; CDR3nt: TGTGCCAGCAGCTTCTTGAGCACAGATACGCAGTATTTT; CDR3aa: CASSFLSTDTQYF
d_gene: .; len: 14; v_gene: TRBV27; abundance: .; j_gene: TRBJ2-3; CDR3nt: TGTGCCAGCAGTTTAGGGGCCTACTTGCCCCCGCAGTATTTT; CDR3aa: CASSLGAYLPPQYF
d_gene: .; len: 17; v_gene: TRBV9; abundance: .; j_gene: TRBJ2-7; CDR3nt: TGTGCCAGCAGCGTAGGTTCCGGGGGTAACATCTCCTACGAGCAGTACTTC; CDR3aa: CASSVGSGGNISYEQYF
d_gene: TRBD1; len: 17; v_gene: TRBV27; abundance: .; j_gene: TRBJ2-2; CDR3nt: TGTGCCAGCAGTTTATTAGGAGACAGGGCGGACACCGGGGAGCTGTTTTTT; CDR3aa: CASSLLGDRADTGELFF
d_gene: .; len: 14; v_gene: TRBV4-2; abundance: .; j_gene: TRBJ1-2; CDR3nt: TGTGCCAGCAGCCAAGAGAGCACTGGATATGGCTACACCTTC; CDR3aa: CASSQESTGYGYTF
d_gene: TRBD2; len: 16; v_gene: TRBV27; abundance: .; j_gene: TRBJ2-2; CDR3nt: TGTGCCAGCAGCTTTAAAGGAGGGAGGGCCAACGGGGAGCTGTTTTTT; CDR3aa: CASSFKGGRANGELFF
d_gene: TRBD2; len: 15; v_gene: TRBV11-2; abundance: .; j_gene: TRBJ2-7; CDR3nt: TGTGCCAGCAGCCCCACTAGCGGGGCAACCTACGAGCAGTACTTC; CDR3aa: CASSPTSGATYEQYF
d_gene: TRBD2; len: 14; v_gene: TRBV11-2; abundance: .; j_gene: TRBJ2-7; CDR3nt: TGTGCCAGCAGCGTGGGACTAGGTTATTTAGAGCAGTACTTC; CDR3aa: CASSVGLGYLEQYF
d_gene: .; len: 15; v_gene: TRBV28; abundance: .; j_gene: TRBJ2-7; CDR3nt: TGTGCCAGCAGTTTTAGGGGAAAGGGGCTGAACGAGCAGTACTTC; CDR3aa: CASSFRGKGLNEQYF
d_gene: TRBD2; len: 16; v_gene: TRBV6-6; abundance: .; j_gene: TRBJ2-1; CDR3nt: TGTGCCAGCACCTCCCGGGGGGGATTCGGACACGATGAGCAGTTCTTC; CDR3aa: CASTSRGGFGHDEQFF
d_gene: .; len: 11; v_gene: TRBV9; abundance: .; j_gene: TRBJ2-1; CDR3nt: TGTGCCAGCAGCGTAGGGGATGAGCAGTTCTTC; CDR3aa: CASSVGDEQFF
d_gene: .; len: 18; v_gene: TRBV5-1; abundance: .; j_gene: TRBJ2-5; CDR3nt: TGCGCCAGCAGCTTGGCCAATGGGGGGGGCCTGGGCCAAGAGACCCAGTACTTC; CDR3aa: CASSLANGGGLGQETQYF
d_gene: .; len: 14; v_gene: TRBV6-4; abundance: medium-sized; j_gene: TRBJ2-3; CDR3nt: TGTGCCAGCAGTTCCTCACTAGAACCAGATACGCAGTATTTT; CDR3aa: CASSSSLEPDTQYF
d_gene: .; len: 16; v_gene: TRBV4-1; abundance: .; j_gene: TRBJ1-6; CDR3nt: TGCGCCAGCAGCCTCGACAGGAGCTCCTATAATTCACCCCTCCACTTT; CDR3aa: CASSLDRSSYNSPLHF
d_gene: TRBD2; len: 17; v_gene: TRBV6-4; abundance: .; j_gene: TRBJ2-7; CDR3nt: TGTGCCAGCAGTGACTCGACTACTAGCGGGAGGGCCTACGAGCAGTACTTC; CDR3aa: CASSDSTTSGRAYEQYF
d_gene: .; len: 15; v_gene: TRBV9; abundance: few; j_gene: TRBJ1-5; CDR3nt: TGTGCCAGCAGTCTCGACGGAGGAGGCAATCAGCCCCAGCATTTT; CDR3aa: CASSLDGGGNQPQHF
d_gene: .; len: 15; v_gene: TRBV2; abundance: .; j_gene: TRBJ2-7; CDR3nt: TGTGCCAGCAGCTCACTTATAGGGTCCCGGAACGAGCAGTACTTC; CDR3aa: CASSSLIGSRNEQYF
d_gene: TRBD2; len: 16; v_gene: TRBV7-9; abundance: .; j_gene: TRBJ2-5; CDR3nt: TGTGCCAGCAGCTCCACTAGCGGCCTCCGGGGCGAGACCCAGTACTTC; CDR3aa: CASSSTSGLRGETQYF
d_gene: .; len: 13; v_gene: TRBV29-1; abundance: few; j_gene: TRBJ1-5; CDR3nt: TGCAGCGTTGAAGAGGGGGCTGATCAGCCCCAGCATTTT; CDR3aa: CSVEEGADQPQHF
d_gene: .; len: 15; v_gene: TRBV6-1; abundance: .; j_gene: TRBJ2-2; CDR3nt: TGTGCCAGCAGTGAAGAACGAGAGGTTGCCGGGGAGCTGTTTTTT; CDR3aa: CASSEEREVAGELFF
d_gene: .; len: 14; v_gene: TRBV5-4; abundance: .; j_gene: TRBJ1-1; CDR3nt: TGTGCCAGCAGCTTGCCGGGGGCCGGCACTGAAGCTTTCTTT; CDR3aa: CASSLPGAGTEAFF
d_gene: .; len: 16; v_gene: TRBV12-2; abundance: .; j_gene: TRBJ2-3; CDR3nt: TGTGCAAGTCGCCCGATCCTGTCTAGCGGCACAGATACGCAGTATTTT; CDR3aa: CASRPILSSGTDTQYF
d_gene: TRBD1; len: 15; v_gene: TRBV18; abundance: .; j_gene: TRBJ2-7; CDR3nt: TGTGCCAGCTCACCCCCTACAGGGGGAATCTACGAGCAGTACTTC; CDR3aa: CASSPPTGGIYEQYF
d_gene: TRBD1; len: 14; v_gene: TRBV7-8; abundance: .; j_gene: TRBJ1-1; CDR3nt: TGTGCCAGCAGCTTAGATCAGGGGGGCACTGAAGCTTTCTTT; CDR3aa: CASSLDQGGTEAFF
d_gene: .; len: 15; v_gene: TRBV19; abundance: once; j_gene: TRBJ1-5; CDR3nt: TGTGCCAGTAGTAGGGCAGTCTATAGCAATCAGCCCCAGCATTTT; CDR3aa: CASSRAVYSNQPQHF